Below, 8 T cell receptor beta chains from the same sample are listed, as sequenced in a study of T cell changes during pregnancy in multiple sclerosis. Sequenced by immunoSEQ multiplex PCR; TCRdb stores in-frame clones only, minus some. The repertoire holds about 41,000 clones, roughly nine tenths seen once, with approximately 0.61% in the top ten. The source was CD4+ T cells from peripheral blood mononuclear cells, collected in the first trimester of pregnancy. These TCRs come from a female donor with multiple sclerosis, enrolled in a pregnancy study.

V is TRBV27 and J is TRBJ2-5; D might be TRBD1 (6 bases). CDR1 and CDR2 from the germline V gene are MNHEY and SMNVEV (reference sequence). Between the trimmed V and J ends, which lost 6 bases and 4 bases, there was a span of 15 bases. The CDR3 runs 14 residues. CDR3 nucleotide sequence: TGTGCCAGCAGGCCGGGACACTGGGCAGAGACCCAGTACTTC. Its translation is CASRPGHWAETQYF.

The chain recombines TRBV18 with TRBJ2-1, with D possibly TRBD2 on 6 matching bases. The V gene lost 0 bases and the J gene lost 1 base, with 13 bases spanning the gap. The CDR3 length is 17 residues. Germline V gene data show CDR1 as KGHSH and CDR2 as LQKENI. Here the CDR3 DNA reads TGTGCCAGCTCACCACCGGGGATAGCGGAGTCCTACAATGAGCAGTTCTTC. Translation gives CASSPPGIAESYNEQFF.

This clone was seen a few times. The rearrangement links TRBV7-3 to TRBJ1-1; D call uncertain. Germline V gene lookup returns CDR1 SGHTA and CDR2 FQGTGA. Trimming removed 5 bases from V and 3 bases from J, with 10 bases in between. There are 13 residues in the CDR3. The CDR3 is CASSPHQYTEAFF. The CDR3 nucleotides read TGTGCCAGCAGCCCCCACCAGTACACTGAAGCTTTCTTT.

The rearrangement links TRBV25-1 to TRBJ2-1, with 8 bases matching TRBD2. CDR3 length: 14 amino acids. The germline V gene has CDR1 MGHDK and CDR2 SYGVNS. Unmatched junction bases numbered 3, after V lost 5 bases and J lost 3 bases. The CDR3 DNA follows: TGTGCCAGCAGTTCCGGGGGGGACTACAATGAGCAGTTCTTC. Amino acid sequence: CASSSGGDYNEQFF.

The rearrangement joins TRBV18 to TRBJ2-1; 7 bases match TRBD2. Germline V lookup: CDR1 KGHSH, CDR2 LQKENI. The CDR3 contains 15 residues. The V gene end was trimmed by 1 base and the J gene end by 5 bases; junction bases not matched to a gene: 5. This CDR3 is CASSPRLADNNEQFF. CDR3 DNA sequence: TGTGCCAGCTCACCACGGCTAGCGGACAACAATGAGCAGTTCTTC.

CDR3 sequence: CASSLDPILADIGHEQFF. Written as DNA, the CDR3 is TGTGCCAGCAGCTTGGACCCAATACTAGCGGATATTGGCCATGAGCAGTTCTTC. The gene calls are TRBV5-4 and TRBJ2-1, with 8 bases fitting TRBD2. The J segment lost 8 bases and the V segment lost 0 bases, leaving 16 bases of the junction unmatched. The CDR3 length is 18 residues. The germline CDR1 and CDR2 sequences are SGHNT and YYREEE (reference sequence).

V is TRBV9 and J is TRBJ2-1; TRBD2 aligns across 15 bases. CDR3 length: 16 amino acids. Per germline, CDR1 SGDLS and CDR2 YYNGEE. Trimming removed 2 bases from V and 8 bases from J; junction bases left unmatched: 5. The CDR3 DNA reads as TGTGCCAGCAGCGTGGGGGGACTAGCGGGAGGATATGAGCAGTTCTTC. Translating it yields CASSVGGLAGGYEQFF. Looking up the rest from reference TRBV9 and TRBJ2-1 gives the full variable domain: DSGVTQTPKHLITATGQRVTLRCSPRSGDLSVYWYQQSLDQGLQFLIQYYNGEERAKGNILERFSAQQFPDLHSELNLSSLELGDSALYFCASSVGGLAGGYEQFFGPGTRLTVL.

The gene calls are TRBV18 and TRBJ1-2; TRBD1 matches 10 bases. Germline trimming cut 2 bases from V and 2 bases from J; bases unmatched to any gene: 8. Germline CDR1 and CDR2: KGHSH and LQKENI. The CDR3 is made up of 17 amino acids. CDR3 in DNA: TGTGCCAGCTCACCAGTGTTTGGGACAGGGGCCAACTATGGCTACACCTTC. Protein sequence: CASSPVFGTGANYGYTF.